The clone carrying this T cell receptor beta chain showed up just a few times. This entry comes from a study of shared clonotypes between healthy human individuals. The split of CD4+ cells yielded CD45RA+ naive and CD45RA-negative memory subsets. Sequencing was performed with immunoSEQ multiplex PCR; in TCRdb, only in-frame clones are kept and a portion is missing. The table records hundreds of thousands of clones, about three quarters of them present only once. The CDR3 is 13 amino acids. Per the germline V gene, CDR1 is MRHNA and CDR2 is SNTAGT. Trimming removed 11 bases at V and 0 bases at J, with 11 bases between.

Sequencing was performed on memory CD4+ T cells sorted from blood. Subset: CD45RA-negative fraction. The chain combines TRBV6-4 with TRBJ2-1; the D gene is possibly TRBD2 (6 bases). This TCR derives from a woman in her 30s in good health. The chain's CDR3 is CAGGDSSYNEQFF. CDR3 in DNA: TGTGCCGGCGGGGATAGCTCCTACAATGAGCAGTTCTTC.